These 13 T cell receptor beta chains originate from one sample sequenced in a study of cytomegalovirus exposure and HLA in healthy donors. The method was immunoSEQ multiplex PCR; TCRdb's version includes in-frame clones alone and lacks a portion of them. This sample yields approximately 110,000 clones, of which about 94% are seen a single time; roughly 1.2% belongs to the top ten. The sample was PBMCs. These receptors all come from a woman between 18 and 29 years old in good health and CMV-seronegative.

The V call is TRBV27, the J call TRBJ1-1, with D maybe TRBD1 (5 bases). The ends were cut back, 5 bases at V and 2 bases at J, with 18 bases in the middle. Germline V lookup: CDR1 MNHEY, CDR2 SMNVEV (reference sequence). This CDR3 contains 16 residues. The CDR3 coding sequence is TGTGCCAGCAGTCCCCTTGCGGGGCCGGGAAACACTGAAGCTTTCTTT. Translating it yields CASSPLAGPGNTEAFF.

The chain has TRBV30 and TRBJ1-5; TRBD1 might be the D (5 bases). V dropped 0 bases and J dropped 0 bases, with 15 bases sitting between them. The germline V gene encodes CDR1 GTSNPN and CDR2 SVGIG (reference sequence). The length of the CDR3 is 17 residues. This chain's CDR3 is CAWSVDSRTYSNQPQHF. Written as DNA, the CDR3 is TGTGCCTGGAGTGTCGACAGCCGGACGTATAGCAATCAGCCCCAGCATTTT.

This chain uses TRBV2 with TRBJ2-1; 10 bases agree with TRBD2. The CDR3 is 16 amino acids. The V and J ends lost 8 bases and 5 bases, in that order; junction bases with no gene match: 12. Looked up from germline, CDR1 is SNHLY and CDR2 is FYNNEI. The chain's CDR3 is CASARKGGLADNEQFF. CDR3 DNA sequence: TGTGCCAGCGCGCGAAAAGGTGGACTAGCGGACAATGAGCAGTTCTTC.

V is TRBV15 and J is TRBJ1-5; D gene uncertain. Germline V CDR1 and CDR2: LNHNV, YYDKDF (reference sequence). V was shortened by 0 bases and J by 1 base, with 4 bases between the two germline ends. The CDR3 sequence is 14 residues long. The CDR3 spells CATSRDLSNQPQHF. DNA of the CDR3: TGTGCCACCAGCAGAGACCTAAGCAATCAGCCCCAGCATTTT. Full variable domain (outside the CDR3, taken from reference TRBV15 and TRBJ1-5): DAMVIQNPRYQVTQFGKPVTLSCSQTLNHNVMYWYQQKSSQAPKLLFHYYDKDFNNEADTPDNFQSRRPNTSFCFLDIRSPGLGDTAMYLCATSRDLSNQPQHFGDGTRLSIL.

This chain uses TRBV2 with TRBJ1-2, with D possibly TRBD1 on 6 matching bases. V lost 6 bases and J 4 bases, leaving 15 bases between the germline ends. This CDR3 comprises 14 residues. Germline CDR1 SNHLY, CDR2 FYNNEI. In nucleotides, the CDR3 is TGTGCCAGCAGGGGGGGGGCCCTACGCTATGGCTACACCTTC. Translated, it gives CASRGGALRYGYTF.

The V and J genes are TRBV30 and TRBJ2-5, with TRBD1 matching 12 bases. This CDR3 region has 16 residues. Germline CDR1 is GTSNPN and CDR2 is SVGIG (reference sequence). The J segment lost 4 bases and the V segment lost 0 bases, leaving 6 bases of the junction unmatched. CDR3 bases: TGTGCCTGGAGTGTGGGGGACAGGGGGCACGCAGAGACCCAGTACTTC. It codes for CAWSVGDRGHAETQYF.

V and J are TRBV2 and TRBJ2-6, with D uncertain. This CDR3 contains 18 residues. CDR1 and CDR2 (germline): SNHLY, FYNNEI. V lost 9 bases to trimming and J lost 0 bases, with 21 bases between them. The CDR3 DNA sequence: TGTGCCAGTAAAATCAGGCCCAGACCGATCTCTGGGGCCAACGTCCTGACTTTC. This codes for CASKIRPRPISGANVLTF.

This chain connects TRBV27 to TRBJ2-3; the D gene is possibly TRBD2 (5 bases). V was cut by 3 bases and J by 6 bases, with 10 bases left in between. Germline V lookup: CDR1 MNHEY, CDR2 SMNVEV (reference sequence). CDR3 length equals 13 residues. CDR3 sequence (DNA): TGTGCCAGCAGTTTTCGGGAATTGGATACGCAGTATTTT. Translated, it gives CASSFRELDTQYF.

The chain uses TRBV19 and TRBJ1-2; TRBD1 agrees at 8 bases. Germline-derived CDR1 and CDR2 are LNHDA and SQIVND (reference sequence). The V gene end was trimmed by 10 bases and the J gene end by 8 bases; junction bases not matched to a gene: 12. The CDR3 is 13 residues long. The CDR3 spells CAIKDREIDGYTF. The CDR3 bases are TGTGCCATTAAGGACAGGGAAATTGACGGCTACACCTTC. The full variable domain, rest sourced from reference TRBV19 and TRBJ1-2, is DGGITQSPKYLFRKEGQNVTLSCEQNLNHDAMYWYRQDPGQGLRLIYYSQIVNDFQKGDIAEGYSVSREKKESFPLTVTSAQKNPTAFYLCAIKDREIDGYTFGSGTRLTVV.

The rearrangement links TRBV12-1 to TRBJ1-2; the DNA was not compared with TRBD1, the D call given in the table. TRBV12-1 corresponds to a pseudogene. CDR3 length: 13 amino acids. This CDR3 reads CASSLDTGYGYTF. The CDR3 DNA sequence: TGTGCCAGCAGCTTGGACACCGGGTATGGCTACACCTTC.

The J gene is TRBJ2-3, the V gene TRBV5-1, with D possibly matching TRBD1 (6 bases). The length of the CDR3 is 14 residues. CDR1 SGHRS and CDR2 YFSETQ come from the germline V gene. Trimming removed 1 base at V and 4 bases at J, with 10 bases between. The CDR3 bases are TGCGCCAGCAGCTTGACCAGGGGTTCAGATACGCAGTATTTT. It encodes CASSLTRGSDTQYF. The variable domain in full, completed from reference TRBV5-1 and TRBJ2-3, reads KAGVTQTPRYLIKTRGQQVTLSCSPISGHRSVSWYQQTPGQGLQFLFEYFSETQRNKGNFPGRFSGRQFSNSRSEMNVSTLELGDSALYLCASSLTRGSDTQYFGPGTRLTVL.

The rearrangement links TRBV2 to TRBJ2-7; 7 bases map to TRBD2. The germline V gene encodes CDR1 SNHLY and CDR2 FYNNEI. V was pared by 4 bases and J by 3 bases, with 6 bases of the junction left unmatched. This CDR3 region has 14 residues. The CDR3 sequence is CASSVGGGVYEQYF. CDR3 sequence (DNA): TGTGCCAGCAGTGTAGGTGGGGGGGTCTACGAGCAGTACTTC.

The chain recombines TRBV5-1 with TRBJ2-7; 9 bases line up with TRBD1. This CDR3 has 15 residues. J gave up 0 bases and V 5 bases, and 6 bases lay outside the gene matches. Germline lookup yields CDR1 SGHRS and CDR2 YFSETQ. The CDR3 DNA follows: TGCGCCAGCAGATTGACAGGGGGAAGCTCCTACGAGCAGTACTTC. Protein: CASRLTGGSSYEQYF.